This T cell receptor (beta chain) comes out of a study of PD-1 blockade in classical Hodgkin lymphoma. Whole-study findings and limits: Before treatment, TCR diversity in newly diagnosed patients was reportedly lower than in healthy donors. Possibly reflecting disease activity or prior therapy, repertoire differences have causes that remain undefined.

This CDR3 is 16 amino acids long. V gave up 0 bases and J gave up 1 base, with 13 bases separating them. Germline V gene lookup returns CDR1 LGHNA and CDR2 YNFKEQ. Turning to this clone: Its cognate antigen is unknown.

Profiling relied on immunoSEQ multiplex PCR, and the TCRdb table lists in-frame clones only, not all of them. In the table there are around 25,000 clones, roughly 86% of which are singletons. Time point of the sample: cycle 4 day 1 (C4D1), after less than 7 weeks of nivolumab. All the patients suffered relapse after autologous stem cell transplantation, and brentuximab vedotin exposure differed. This chain connects TRBV4-2 to TRBJ2-7; possible D gene TRBD2, 6 bases. The sequence was collected from a human donor with classical Hodgkin lymphoma. Sequences were derived from peripheral blood mononuclear cells (PBMCs), sampled before the fourth cycle of nivolumab. CDR3 sequence: CASSQDQAGWSYEQYF. CDR3 in DNA: TGTGCCAGCAGCCAAGATCAGGCGGGGTGGTCCTACGAGCAGTACTTC.